The TCR beta chain under discussion was sequenced for a study of ipilimumab plus nivolumab after autologous stem cell transplantation. Study overall: Median doses per patient: roughly 5 ipilimumab, under 10 nivolumab.

Patients got ipilimumab 1 mg/kg beginning 14 to 28 days post-transplant. Patients got 3 mg/kg IV nivolumab weeks 1, 4, 7, 10, then biweekly through week 26. The table came from immunoSEQ multiplex PCR; TCRdb's copy has only in-frame clones and leaves some out. The sample consists of 13,000 to 15,000 clones, approximately 75% of them appearing once. Regarding the study as a whole: TCR repertoire, Treg phenotype and gut microbiota reportedly support more study of this approach.

Germline CDR1 and CDR2: MGHRA and YSYEKL. Trimming cost V 6 bases and J 2 bases, with 13 bases left between them. The CDR3 has 14 amino acids. On this clone itself: Its antigen is not identified.

V is TRBV4-1 and J is TRBJ1-1; a weak D match, TRBD1 (5 bases). The receptor's source is a male donor with primary mediastinal lymphoma. The sample here was PBMCs, taken in a trial of ipilimumab plus nivolumab as post-transplant consolidation. The CDR3 reads CASRGPLLNTEAFF. The CDR3 DNA sequence: TGCGCCAGCAGGGGGCCACTTTTAAACACTGAAGCTTTCTTT.